The 8 T cell receptor beta chains below were found in one sample sequenced in a study of monozygotic twins with inflammatory bowel disease (dated by TCRdb to the late 2010s). Receptors were amplified or captured by 5' RACE. The instrument was an Illumina HiSeq 2500. TCRdb reprocessed the reads and assigns one entry to each CDR3 protein sequence, leaving out DNA. The sample table holds about 200,000 distinct CDR3 sequences. About 8% of the sample belongs to the ten largest clones. The sequenced material came from blood. The source of these receptors is a human donor with ulcerative colitis or Crohn's disease, or a healthy co-twin of an affected twin (not recorded which).

The rearrangement uses TRBV6-1 and TRBJ1-4; there is no DNA to check the TCRdb D call of TRBD1. The CDR3 runs 15 residues. The germline V gene has CDR1 MNHNS and CDR2 SASEGT. The chain's CDR3 is CASSEGQGAPQKLFF.

The chain combines TRBV12-3 or TRBV12-4 with TRBJ2-3. CDR3 length: 11 residues. This CDR3 reads CASTFTDTQYF.

The chain couples TRBV29-1 to TRBJ2-1; TCRdb selects TRBD2, and the lack of DNA leaves this call unchecked. Per germline, CDR1 SQVTM and CDR2 ANQGSEA. The CDR3 covers 12 residues. Here the CDR3 reads CSVRESGDEQFF.

The chain employs TRBV25-1 and TRBJ1-3. Per the germline V gene, CDR1 is MGHDK and CDR2 is SYGVNS. The CDR3 extends over 15 amino acids. CDR3: CASSEGFSSGNTIYF.

This chain joins TRBV20-1 and TRBJ2-1; with no DNA, the TCRdb D assignment of TRBD1 cannot be verified. The length of the CDR3 is 15 residues. Germline V lookup: CDR1 DFQATT, CDR2 SNEGSKA (reference sequence). This CDR3 is CSAREKRLSYNEQFF.

The rearrangement joins TRBV20-1 to TRBJ2-7; with no DNA, the TCRdb D assignment of TRBD1 cannot be verified. The CDR3 consists of 14 residues. Germline lookup yields CDR1 DFQATT and CDR2 SNEGSKA (reference sequence). The CDR3 spells CSALQGKHYYEQYF.

Frequency places this clonotype as medium-sized. The gene calls are TRBV6-6 and TRBJ2-2. The CDR3 totals 12 residues. Germline CDR1 is MNHNY and CDR2 is SVGAGI (reference sequence). This CDR3 reads CASSYFTGELFF.

V is TRBV7-2 and J is TRBJ2-5; TCRdb selects TRBD1, and the lack of DNA leaves this call unchecked. This CDR3 comprises 14 residues. The germline V gene encodes CDR1 SGHTA and CDR2 FQGNSA. The CDR3 here is CASTRDRNQETQYF. The full variable domain, completed using reference TRBV7-2 and TRBJ2-5, is GAGVSQSPSNKVTEKGKDVELRCDPISGHTALYWYRQSLGQGLEFLIYFQGNSAPDKSGLPSDRFSAERTGGSVSTLTIQRTQQEDSAVYLCASTRDRNQETQYFGPGTRLLVL.